Sequencing of this TCR beta chain was carried out in a study of blood T cell repertoires in COVID-19. The protocol was immunoSEQ multiplex PCR, while the TCRdb copy is restricted to in-frame clones and leaves out a portion. Of about 300,000 clones listed, 90% were seen once; the top ten hold roughly 1.1%. This clone was detected a few times. The CDR3 is made up of 15 amino acids. The V end was cut by 2 bases, the J end by 4 bases, with 15 bases between. Germline-derived CDR1 and CDR2 are SGHTA and FQGNSA. This chain joins TRBV7-2 and TRBJ2-7; maybe TRBD1 (5 bases). This receptor was identified in a woman aged 25 to 39 who had recovered from COVID-19. The sequencing input was PBMCs or T cells enriched from blood (not recorded which). DNA for the CDR3: TGTGCCAGCAGCTTATCGGTAGGCAGGGTTTACGAGCAGTACTTC. It translates to CASSLSVGRVYEQYF.